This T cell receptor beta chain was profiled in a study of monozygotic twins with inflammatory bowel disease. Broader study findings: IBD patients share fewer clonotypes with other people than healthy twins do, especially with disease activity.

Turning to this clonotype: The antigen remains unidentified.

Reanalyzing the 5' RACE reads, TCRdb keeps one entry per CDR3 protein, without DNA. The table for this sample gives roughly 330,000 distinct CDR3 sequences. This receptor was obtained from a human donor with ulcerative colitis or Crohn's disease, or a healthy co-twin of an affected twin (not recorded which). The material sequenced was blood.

CDR3 loop: CASSYGAGGVDTQYF. V is TRBV6-5 and J is TRBJ2-3; TCRdb's D call, TRBD2, is unchecked because there is no DNA. This CDR3 has 15 residues. Germline assignment: CDR1 MNHEY and CDR2 SVGAGI.